The clone carrying this TCR beta chain was detected ten times or more. The data are from a study of Graves' ophthalmopathy and Graves' hyperthyroidism. TCR beta CDR3 amplification used RNA transcripts. Second-round multiplex PCR came after a first-round RT-PCR that employed HTBI primers. TCRdb recomputed calls from the multiplex PCR reads with MiXCR, one row per CDR3 protein. Of over a million distinct CDR3 sequences in the sample, about two fifths were seen once. None of the included patients had other autoimmune diseases, uncontrolled infections, pregnancy or lactation, as these led to exclusion. CDR1 is SQVTM, CDR2 ANQGSEA, per germline. The CDR3 has 14 residues. Trimming stripped 4 bases from V and 0 bases from J, with 12 bases between.

Sequencing was performed on peripheral blood or thyroid tissue (not recorded which). The chain employs TRBV29-1 and TRBJ1-1; D is unclear. This TCR was sampled from an adult man with Graves' hyperthyroidism. The CDR3 region has the DNA TGCAGCGTTGTAGAACTTTACATGAACACTGAAGCTTTCTTT. This encodes CSVVELYMNTEAFF. Full variable domain (rest looked up from reference TRBV29-1 and TRBJ1-1): SAVISQKPSRDICQRGTSLTIQCQVDSQVTMMFWYRQQPGQSLTLIATANQGSEATYESGFVIDKFPISRPNLTFSTLTVSNMSPEDSSIYLCSVVELYMNTEAFFGQGTRLTVV.